This TCR beta chain was identified during a study of response to subunit inactivated influenza vaccine. Study results and caveats: A suggestion made by the authors is that each seasonal influenza vaccination recruits few new T cells.

This clonotype was counted a few times. Its antigen remains unknown. Trimming took 5 bases from V and 7 from J; bases not matched to a gene: 13. Germline CDR1 is ENHRY and CDR2 is SYGVKD. CDR3 length equals 17 residues. One entry per CDR3 protein results from TCRdb running MiXCR on the RT-PCR reads. Among about 520,000 distinct CDR3 sequences listed, approximately 9.9% were seen once. The specimen comprised PBMCs from blood, sampled about 6 weeks after vaccination. The source is a man between 45 and 60 years old who received an inactivated influenza vaccine. The chain joins TRBV10-3 to TRBJ2-1, with 11 bases fitting TRBD1. CDR3 residues: CAISSTAGQGARNEQFF. CDR3 coding DNA: TGTGCCATCAGTTCTACCGCCGGACAGGGGGCGCGGAATGAGCAGTTCTTC.